The source of this T cell receptor beta chain is a study of blood T cell repertoires in COVID-19. Overall study: Collection of acute and convalescent COVID-19 samples took place in the United States, Italy and Spain. The analysed material was cDNA or gDNA that came from T cells, B-cell-depleted T cells, or PBMCs.

The CDR3 sequence is 15 residues long. Trimming took 3 bases from V and 2 from J; bases not matched to a gene: 6. Germline V gene sequence: CDR1 SGHAT, CDR2 FQNNGV. The authors' processing: Amplification of reference gene primers was used by the study to estimate nucleated cell counts. Profiled with immunoSEQ multiplex PCR; TCRdb holds only in-frame clones, not every one. V, J and clone size reflect that table, while D and trimming were determined from the DNA. Here the sample spans about 73,000 clones, 82% being singletons. Sequenced sample: peripheral blood. The TCR was taken from a woman aged 55-70 years with acute or convalescent COVID-19. The V and J genes are TRBV11-2 and TRBJ2-7, with 8 positions matching TRBD1. The CDR3 loop is CASSLDRALTYEQYF. As DNA, the CDR3 is TGTGCCAGCAGCTTGGACAGGGCGTTAACCTACGAGCAGTACTTC. Full variable domain (outside the CDR3, taken from reference TRBV11-2 and TRBJ2-7): EAGVAQSPRYKIIEKRQSVAFWCNPISGHATLYWYQQILGQGPKLLIQFQNNGVVDDSQLPKDRFSAERLKGVDSTLKIQPAKLEDSAVYLCASSLDRALTYEQYFGPGTRLTVT.